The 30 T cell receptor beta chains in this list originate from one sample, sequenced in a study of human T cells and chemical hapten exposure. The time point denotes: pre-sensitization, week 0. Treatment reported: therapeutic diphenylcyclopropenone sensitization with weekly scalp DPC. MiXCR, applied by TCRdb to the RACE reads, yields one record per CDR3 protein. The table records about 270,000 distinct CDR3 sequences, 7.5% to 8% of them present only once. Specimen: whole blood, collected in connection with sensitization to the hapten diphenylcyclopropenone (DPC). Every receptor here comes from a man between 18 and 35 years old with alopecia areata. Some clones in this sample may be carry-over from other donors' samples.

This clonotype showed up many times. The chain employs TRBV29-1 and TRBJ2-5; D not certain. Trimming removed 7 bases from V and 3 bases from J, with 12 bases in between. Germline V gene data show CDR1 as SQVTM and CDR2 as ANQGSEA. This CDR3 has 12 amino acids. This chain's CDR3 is CSAGSAEETQYF. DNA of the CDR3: TGCAGCGCCGGCTCAGCAGAAGAGACCCAGTACTTC.

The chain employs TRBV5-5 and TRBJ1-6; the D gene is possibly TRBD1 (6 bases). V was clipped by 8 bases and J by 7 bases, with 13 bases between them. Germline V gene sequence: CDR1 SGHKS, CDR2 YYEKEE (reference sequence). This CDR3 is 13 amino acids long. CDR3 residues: CASFQGPNSPLHF. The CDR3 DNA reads TGTGCCAGTTTCCAGGGGCCGAATTCACCCCTCCACTTT. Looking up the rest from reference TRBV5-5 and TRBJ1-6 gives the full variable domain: DAGVTQSPTHLIKTRGQQVTLRCSPISGHKSVSWYQQVLGQGPQFIFQYYEKEERGRGNFPDRFSARQFPNYSSELNVNALLLGDSALYLCASFQGPNSPLHFGNGTRLTVT.

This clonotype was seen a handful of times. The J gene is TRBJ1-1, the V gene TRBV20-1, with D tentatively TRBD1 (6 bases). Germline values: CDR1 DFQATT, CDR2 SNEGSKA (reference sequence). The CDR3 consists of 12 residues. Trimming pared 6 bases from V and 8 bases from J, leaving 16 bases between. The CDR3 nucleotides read TGCAGTGCCCCGATGGGGGGCTTGGAAGCTTTCTTT. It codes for CSAPMGGLEAFF.

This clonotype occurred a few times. For the CDR3, the DNA is TGTGCCAGGGCACAGGGCTCTGGGGCCAACGTCCTGACTTTC. Amino acids: CARAQGSGANVLTF. V and J are TRBV7-9 and TRBJ2-6, with D perhaps TRBD1 (6 bases). Germline V gene data show CDR1 as SEHNR and CDR2 as FQNEAQ (reference sequence). The CDR3 extends over 14 amino acids. V was pared by 9 bases and J by 0 bases, with 9 bases between.

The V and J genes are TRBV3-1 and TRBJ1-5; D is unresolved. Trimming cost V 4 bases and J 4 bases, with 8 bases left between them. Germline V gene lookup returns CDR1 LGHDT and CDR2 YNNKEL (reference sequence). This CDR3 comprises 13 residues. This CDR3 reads CASSPSDNQPQHF. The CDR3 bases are TGTGCCAGCAGCCCCAGCGATAATCAGCCCCAGCATTTT.

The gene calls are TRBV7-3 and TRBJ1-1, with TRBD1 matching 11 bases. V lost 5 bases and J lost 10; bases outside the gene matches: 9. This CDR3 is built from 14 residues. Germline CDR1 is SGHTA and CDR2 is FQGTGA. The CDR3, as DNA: TGTGCCAGCAGCCTAAATCCGGGACAGGGGGGAGCTTTCTTT. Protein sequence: CASSLNPGQGGAFF.

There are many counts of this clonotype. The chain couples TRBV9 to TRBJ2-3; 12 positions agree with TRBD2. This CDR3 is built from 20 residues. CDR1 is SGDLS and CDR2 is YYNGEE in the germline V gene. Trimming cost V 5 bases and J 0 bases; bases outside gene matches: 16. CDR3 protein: CASSAGLAGLVEFSTDTQYF. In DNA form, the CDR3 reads TGTGCCAGCAGTGCCGGACTAGCGGGACTGGTAGAGTTTAGCACAGATACGCAGTATTTT.

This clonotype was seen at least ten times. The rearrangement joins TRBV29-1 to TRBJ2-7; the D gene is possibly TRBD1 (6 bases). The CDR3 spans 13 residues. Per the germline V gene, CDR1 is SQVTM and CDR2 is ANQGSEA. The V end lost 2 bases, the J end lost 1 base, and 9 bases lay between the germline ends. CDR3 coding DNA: TGCAGCGTTGAAATCGACAGGTCCTACGAGCAGTACTTC. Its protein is CSVEIDRSYEQYF.

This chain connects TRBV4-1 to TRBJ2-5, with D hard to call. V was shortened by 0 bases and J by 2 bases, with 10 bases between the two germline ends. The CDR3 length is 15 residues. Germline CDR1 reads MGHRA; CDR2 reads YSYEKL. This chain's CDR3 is CASSQEERRQETQYF. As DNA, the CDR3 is TGCGCCAGCAGCCAAGAGGAACGGAGACAAGAGACCCAGTACTTC.

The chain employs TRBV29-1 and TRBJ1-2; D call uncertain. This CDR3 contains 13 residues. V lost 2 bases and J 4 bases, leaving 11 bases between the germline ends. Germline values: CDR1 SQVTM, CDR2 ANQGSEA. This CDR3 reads CSVERAASYGYTF. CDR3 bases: TGCAGCGTTGAAAGGGCAGCCTCCTATGGCTACACCTTC.

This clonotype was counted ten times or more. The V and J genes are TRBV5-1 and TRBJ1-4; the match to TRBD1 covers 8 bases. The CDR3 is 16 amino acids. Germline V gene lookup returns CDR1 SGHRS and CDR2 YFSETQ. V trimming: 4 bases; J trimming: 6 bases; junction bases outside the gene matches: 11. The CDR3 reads CASSPASTGVDEKLFF. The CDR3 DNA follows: TGCGCCAGCAGCCCTGCGTCGACAGGGGTAGATGAAAAACTGTTTTTT.

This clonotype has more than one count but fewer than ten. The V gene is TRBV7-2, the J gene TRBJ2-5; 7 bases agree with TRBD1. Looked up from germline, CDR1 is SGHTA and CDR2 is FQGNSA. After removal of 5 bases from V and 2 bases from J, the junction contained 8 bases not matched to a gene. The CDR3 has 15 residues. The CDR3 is CASSPGTEIQETQYF. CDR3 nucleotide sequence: TGTGCCAGCAGCCCCGGGACAGAGATACAAGAGACCCAGTACTTC.

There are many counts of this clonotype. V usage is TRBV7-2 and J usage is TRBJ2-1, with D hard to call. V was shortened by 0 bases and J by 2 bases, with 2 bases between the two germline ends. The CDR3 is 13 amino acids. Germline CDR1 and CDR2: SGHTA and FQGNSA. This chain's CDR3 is CASSLAPYNEQFF. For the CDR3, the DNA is TGTGCCAGCAGCTTAGCCCCCTACAATGAGCAGTTCTTC.

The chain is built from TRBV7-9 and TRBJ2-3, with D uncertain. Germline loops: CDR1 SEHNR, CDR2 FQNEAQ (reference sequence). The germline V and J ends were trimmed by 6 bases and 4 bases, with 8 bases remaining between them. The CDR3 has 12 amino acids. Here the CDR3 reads CASSPPADTQYF. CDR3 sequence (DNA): TGTGCCAGCAGTCCCCCGGCAGATACGCAGTATTTT.

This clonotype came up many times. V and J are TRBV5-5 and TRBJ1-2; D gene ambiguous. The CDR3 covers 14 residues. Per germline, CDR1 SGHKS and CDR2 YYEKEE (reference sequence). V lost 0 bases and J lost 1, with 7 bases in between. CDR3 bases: TGTGCCAGCAGCTTGGCCCAGGTTAACTATGGCTACACCTTC. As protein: CASSLAQVNYGYTF.

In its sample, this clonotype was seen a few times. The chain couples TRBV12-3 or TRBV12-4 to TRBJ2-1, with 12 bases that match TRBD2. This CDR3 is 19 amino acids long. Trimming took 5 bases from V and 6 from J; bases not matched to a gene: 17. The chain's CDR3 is CASSPHDLAGGPTGNEQFF. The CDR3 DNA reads TGTGCCAGCAGTCCCCACGACCTAGCGGGGGGGCCCACCGGCAATGAGCAGTTCTTC.

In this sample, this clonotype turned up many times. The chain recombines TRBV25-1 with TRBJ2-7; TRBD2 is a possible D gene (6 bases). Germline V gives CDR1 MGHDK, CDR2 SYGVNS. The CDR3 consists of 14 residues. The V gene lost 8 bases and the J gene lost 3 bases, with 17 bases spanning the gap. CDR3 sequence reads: CASVGRLSGYEQYV. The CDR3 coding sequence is TGTGCCAGCGTAGGGAGGTTAAGCGGCTACGAGCAGTACGTC.

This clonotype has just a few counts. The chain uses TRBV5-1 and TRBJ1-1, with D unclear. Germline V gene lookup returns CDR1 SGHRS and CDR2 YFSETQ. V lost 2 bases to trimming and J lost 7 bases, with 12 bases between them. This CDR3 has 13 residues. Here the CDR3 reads CASSFTGENEAFF. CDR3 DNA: TGCGCCAGCAGCTTCACCGGAGAGAATGAAGCTTTCTTT.

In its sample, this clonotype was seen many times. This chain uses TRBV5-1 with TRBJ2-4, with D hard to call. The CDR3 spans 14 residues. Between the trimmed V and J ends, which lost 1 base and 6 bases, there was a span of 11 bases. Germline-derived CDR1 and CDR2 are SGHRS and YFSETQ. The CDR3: CASSLIEGANIQYF. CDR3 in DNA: TGCGCCAGCAGCTTGATTGAAGGTGCAAACATTCAGTACTTC. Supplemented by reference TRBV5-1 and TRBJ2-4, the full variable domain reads KAGVTQTPRYLIKTRGQQVTLSCSPISGHRSVSWYQQTPGQGLQFLFEYFSETQRNKGNFPGRFSGRQFSNSRSEMNVSTLELGDSALYLCASSLIEGANIQYFGAGTRLSVL.

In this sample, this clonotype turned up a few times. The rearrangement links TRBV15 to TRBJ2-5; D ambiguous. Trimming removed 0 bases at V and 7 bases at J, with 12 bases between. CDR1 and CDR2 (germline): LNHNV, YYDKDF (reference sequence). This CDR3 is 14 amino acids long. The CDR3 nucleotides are TGTGCCACCAGCAGAGATGCAGTATATGGGACCCAGTACTTC. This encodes CATSRDAVYGTQYF.

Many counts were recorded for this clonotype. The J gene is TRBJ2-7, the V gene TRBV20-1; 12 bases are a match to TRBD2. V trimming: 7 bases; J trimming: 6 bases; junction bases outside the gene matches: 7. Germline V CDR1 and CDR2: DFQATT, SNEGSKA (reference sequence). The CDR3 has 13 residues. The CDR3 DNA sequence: TGCAGTGTCCCTAGCGGGGGGGCAGGCGAGCAGTACGTC. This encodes CSVPSGGAGEQYV.

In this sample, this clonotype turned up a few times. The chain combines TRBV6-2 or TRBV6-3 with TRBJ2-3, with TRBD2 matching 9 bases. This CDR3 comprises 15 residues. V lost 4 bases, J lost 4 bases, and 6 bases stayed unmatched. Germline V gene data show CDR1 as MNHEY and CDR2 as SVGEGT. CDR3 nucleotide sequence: TGTGCCAGCAGTTCGGATAGCGGGGGATCAGATACGCAGTATTTT. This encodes CASSSDSGGSDTQYF.

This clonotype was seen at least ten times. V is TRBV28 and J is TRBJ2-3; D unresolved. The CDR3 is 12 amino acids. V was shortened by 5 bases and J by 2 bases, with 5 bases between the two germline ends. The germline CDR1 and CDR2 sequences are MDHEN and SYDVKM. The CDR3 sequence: CASSRNTDTQYF. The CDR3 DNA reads TGTGCCAGCAGTAGGAACACAGATACGCAGTATTTT.

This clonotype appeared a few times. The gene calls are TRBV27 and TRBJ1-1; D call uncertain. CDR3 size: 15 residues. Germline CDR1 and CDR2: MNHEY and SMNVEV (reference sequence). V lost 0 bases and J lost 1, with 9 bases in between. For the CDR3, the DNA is TGTGCCAGCAGTTTATCGGTAACAGAGAACACTGAAGCTTTCTTT. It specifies CASSLSVTENTEAFF.

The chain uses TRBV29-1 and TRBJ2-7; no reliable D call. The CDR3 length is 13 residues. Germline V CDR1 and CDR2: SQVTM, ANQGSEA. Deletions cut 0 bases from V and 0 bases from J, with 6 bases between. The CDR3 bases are TGCAGCGTTGAAGACAGTCCCTCCTACGAGCAGTACTTC. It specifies CSVEDSPSYEQYF.

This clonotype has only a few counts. CDR3 coding DNA: TGTGCCAGCAGCGTTCAGGGGGCTGTAGATGAAAAACTGTTTTTT. It yields the protein CASSVQGAVDEKLFF. The V call is TRBV9, the J call TRBJ1-4; TRBD1 matches at 8 bases. Unmatched junction bases numbered 6, after V lost 2 bases and J lost 6 bases. The CDR3 loop spans 15 amino acids. CDR1 SGDLS and CDR2 YYNGEE come from the germline V gene.

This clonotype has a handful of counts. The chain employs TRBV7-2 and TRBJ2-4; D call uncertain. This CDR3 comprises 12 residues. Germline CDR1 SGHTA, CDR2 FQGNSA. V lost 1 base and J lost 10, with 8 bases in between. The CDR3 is CASSLGRRIQYF. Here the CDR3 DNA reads TGTGCCAGCAGCTTAGGGCGAAGGATTCAGTACTTC.

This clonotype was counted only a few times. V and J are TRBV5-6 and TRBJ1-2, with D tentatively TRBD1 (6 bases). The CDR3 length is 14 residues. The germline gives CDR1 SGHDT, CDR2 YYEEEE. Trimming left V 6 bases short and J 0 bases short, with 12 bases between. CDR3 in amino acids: CASNGGLSNYGYTF. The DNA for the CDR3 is TGTGCCAGCAACGGGGGCCTCTCTAACTATGGCTACACCTTC.

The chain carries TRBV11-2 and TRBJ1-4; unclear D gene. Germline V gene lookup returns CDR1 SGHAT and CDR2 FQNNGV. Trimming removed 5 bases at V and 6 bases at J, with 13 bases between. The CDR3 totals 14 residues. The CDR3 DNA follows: TGTGCCAGCAGCGTATGGGTAGGAGATGAAAAACTGTTTTTT. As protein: CASSVWVGDEKLFF. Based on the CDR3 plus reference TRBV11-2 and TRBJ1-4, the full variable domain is EAGVAQSPRYKIIEKRQSVAFWCNPISGHATLYWYQQILGQGPKLLIQFQNNGVVDDSQLPKDRFSAERLKGVDSTLKIQPAKLEDSAVYLCASSVWVGDEKLFFGSGTQLSVL.

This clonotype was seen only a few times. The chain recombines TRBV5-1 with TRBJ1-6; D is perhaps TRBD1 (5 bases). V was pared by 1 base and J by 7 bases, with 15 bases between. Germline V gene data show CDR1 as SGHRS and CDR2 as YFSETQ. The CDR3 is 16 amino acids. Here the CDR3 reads CASSLSRRGSNSPLHF. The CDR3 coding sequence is TGCGCCAGCAGCTTGTCCCGCCGGGGCAGCAATTCACCCCTCCACTTT.